This T cell receptor beta chain was retrieved from a study of T-cell memory formation after mild COVID-19. Study results and limitations: Some clones that responded were present in memory (sampled pre-infection), which suggests cross-reactive memory joined. Whether second-wave clones peaking at day 37 were SARS-CoV-2 specific went unconfirmed.

The CDR3 has 14 residues. V was clipped by 2 bases and J by 6 bases, with 14 bases between them. The V gene's germline CDR1 is SGHRS and CDR2 YFSETQ. 5'RACE with constant-segment primers yielded barcoded, UMI-tagged TCR alpha and TCR beta cDNA libraries. TCRdb redid the calling of the 5' RACE reads with MiXCR, one entry per CDR3 protein. In the table there are a few hundred thousand distinct CDR3 sequences, around 20% of which are singletons. This clonotype was seen only a few times. What it binds is unknown. The rearrangement uses TRBV5-1 and TRBJ1-1; D remains unclear. Sequencing was done on a sample of PBMCs or a T cell subset sorted from them (not recorded which). The receptor was isolated from a man in his late teens or twenties who had mild COVID-19 (a few samples of this study predate the infection). Cell type and time point are not known. CDR3 sequence: CASSLDPFRSEAFF. Written as DNA, the CDR3 is TGCGCCAGCAGCTTAGACCCTTTTCGATCTGAAGCTTTCTTT. The whole variable domain, remainder taken from reference TRBV5-1 and TRBJ1-1, is KAGVTQTPRYLIKTRGQQVTLSCSPISGHRSVSWYQQTPGQGLQFLFEYFSETQRNKGNFPGRFSGRQFSNSRSEMNVSTLELGDSALYLCASSLDPFRSEAFFGQGTRLTVV.